These 24 T cell receptor beta chains originate from one sample sequenced in a study of T cells in Graves' hyperthyroidism and ophthalmopathy. There were TCR beta CDR3 regions amplified from RNA transcripts. The TCR CDR3 first-round RT-PCR relied on the HTBI primer set. MiXCR, applied by TCRdb to the multiplex PCR reads, yields one record per CDR3 protein. The data show around 450,000 distinct CDR3 sequences, 15% to 17% seen once. The sample comprised blood. The origin of the receptors is a woman aged 18-29 years with Graves' hyperthyroidism.

This clonotype was seen a handful of times. V usage is TRBV5-1 and J usage is TRBJ2-3; D is uncertain. Trimming removed 2 bases from V and 3 bases from J, with 22 bases in between. This CDR3 has 18 amino acids. Germline V CDR1 and CDR2: SGHRS, YFSETQ. The CDR3 bases are TGCGCCAGCAGCTTCCAAACTGGGTCCTACACCCGAACAGATACGCAGTATTTT. This encodes CASSFQTGSYTRTDTQYF.

This clonotype was picked up many times. The chain recombines TRBV7-3 with TRBJ1-1; 9 positions agree with TRBD1. Per the germline V gene, CDR1 is SGHTA and CDR2 is FQGTGA. The CDR3 is 16 residues long. Trimming took 2 bases from V and 7 from J; bases not matched to a gene: 11. The CDR3 DNA follows: TGTGCCAGCAGCTTATGGGACAGGGCGCACAGGGGTGAAGCTTTCTTT. This encodes CASSLWDRAHRGEAFF.

This clonotype was found a few times. The CDR3 here is CASSQAKEEQFF. The CDR3 DNA is TGCGCCAGCAGCCAAGCGAAGGAGGAGCAGTTCTTC. V is TRBV4-1 and J is TRBJ2-1; D is undetermined. This CDR3 spans 12 amino acids. The V and J ends lost 1 base and 10 bases respectively, with 8 bases between them. The germline V gene encodes CDR1 MGHRA and CDR2 YSYEKL.

This clonotype was picked up many times. The chain joins TRBV3-1 to TRBJ2-5; D is unclear. Germline V CDR1 and CDR2: LGHDT, YNNKEL (reference sequence). This CDR3 spans 14 amino acids. V was cut by 3 bases and J by 1 base, with 9 bases left in between. The CDR3 DNA reads TGTGCCAGCAGCCAGCTCATGACCCAAGAGACCCAGTACTTC. Its translation: CASSQLMTQETQYF.

On this clonotype: At one end, the junction sequence differs from germline, possibly due to a read error. The rearrangement joins TRBV20-1 to TRBJ2-5; 11 nucleotides align to TRBD2. The CDR3 runs 13 residues. Germline values: CDR1 DFQATT, CDR2 SNEGSKA (reference sequence). Written as DNA, the CDR3 is TGCAGTGCTAGAGCACATCTAGCGGGGGGCCAAAACTTC. Protein product: CSARAHLAGGQNF.

This clonotype was detected many times. The V call is TRBV3-1, the J call TRBJ2-7; D not resolved. Germline CDR1 and CDR2: LGHDT and YNNKEL (reference sequence). V lost 3 bases and J lost 5, with 17 bases in between. This CDR3 spans 15 amino acids. CDR3 in amino acids: CASSQNGKPKNEQYV. The CDR3 nucleotides are TGTGCCAGCAGCCAGAACGGTAAACCGAAGAACGAGCAGTACGTC.

With respect to this clonotype: This sequence may be a read error, since a much larger clone differs from it by one base. This chain links TRBV6-2 or TRBV6-3 with TRBJ1-5; unclear D gene. This CDR3 has 15 amino acids. The V gene's germline CDR1 is MNHEY and CDR2 SVGEGT. The CDR3 DNA reads TGTGCCAGCAGTTTGACAAGCTATAGCAGTCAGCCCCAGCATTTT. Translating it yields CASSLTSYSSQPQHF.

This chain links TRBV5-4 with TRBJ2-1, with 10 bases lining up with TRBD2. From germline, CDR1 is SGHNT and CDR2 YYREEE (reference sequence). The CDR3 runs to 16 residues. The V and J ends lost 4 bases and 2 bases, in that order; junction bases with no gene match: 6. The chain's CDR3 is CASSPGTSATYNEQFF. In nucleotides, the CDR3 is TGTGCCAGCAGCCCAGGGACTAGCGCGACCTACAATGAGCAGTTCTTC.

The rearrangement links TRBV19 to TRBJ2-6; no clear D gene. The CDR3 totals 17 residues. The germline V gene encodes CDR1 LNHDA and CDR2 SQIVND (reference sequence). V was cut by 5 bases and J by 0 bases, with 14 bases left in between. The CDR3 sequence is CASSPRPAISGANVLTF. The CDR3 DNA follows: TGTGCCAGTAGTCCTCGACCAGCCATCTCTGGGGCCAACGTCCTGACTTTC.

This chain links TRBV27 with TRBJ2-3; 8 bases are shared with TRBD1. The germline gives CDR1 MNHEY, CDR2 SMNVEV (reference sequence). The CDR3 extends over 17 amino acids. J gave up 0 bases and V 2 bases, and 7 bases lay outside the gene matches. In DNA, the CDR3 is TGTGCCAGCAGTTTAAAGAAGGGACAGGAGAGCACAGATACGCAGTATTTT. Amino acids: CASSLKKGQESTDTQYF.

This clonotype was detected ten times or more. The gene calls are TRBV5-1 and TRBJ2-7; 8 bases fit TRBD1. CDR1 and CDR2 (germline): SGHRS, YFSETQ. V shed 0 bases, J shed 3 bases, and the junction held 11 bases outside the gene matches. CDR3 length: 17 residues. The CDR3 DNA follows: TGCGCCAGCAGCTTGGCACACATCGGACAGGGTCTCTACGAGCAGTACTTC. Translating gives CASSLAHIGQGLYEQYF.

At least ten counts were recorded for this clonotype. The chain has TRBV6-2 or TRBV6-3 and TRBJ2-3, with D maybe TRBD1 (6 bases). The CDR3 runs 13 residues. CDR1 and CDR2 (germline): MNHEY, SVGEGT. The germline V and J ends were trimmed by 9 bases and 4 bases, with 14 bases remaining between them. The CDR3 nucleotides are TGTGCCAGTTTCCAAGGGGGAGCAGATACGCAGTATTTT. Protein: CASFQGGADTQYF.

This clonotype was seen at least ten times. The chain uses TRBV6-1 and TRBJ1-2; D is undetermined. This CDR3 comprises 14 residues. The V end lost 6 bases, the J end lost 7 bases, and 18 bases lay between the germline ends. From germline, CDR1 is MNHNS and CDR2 SASEGT. CDR3: CASSETPGRSGYTF. The DNA of the CDR3 is TGTGCCAGCAGCGAAACCCCTGGGAGAAGTGGCTACACCTTC.

The sample holds many counts of this clonotype. This chain connects TRBV7-9 to TRBJ1-1, with D possibly matching TRBD1 (5 bases). The CDR3 covers 16 residues. Trimming cost V 2 bases and J 1 base, with 14 bases left between them. Per the germline V gene, CDR1 is SEHNR and CDR2 is FQNEAQ (reference sequence). As DNA, the CDR3 is TGTGCCAGCAGCTTAAGGGCCCTGGGGGGGAACACTGAAGCTTTCTTT. As protein: CASSLRALGGNTEAFF.

This clonotype occurred many times. The CDR3, as DNA: TGTGCCAGCACCGGGACAGTCAATGGCTACACCTTC. It codes for CASTGTVNGYTF. This sequence joins TRBV28 and TRBJ1-2, with TRBD1 matching over 7 bases. This CDR3 comprises 12 residues. V was clipped by 7 bases and J by 6 bases; unmatched bases: 5. In germline, CDR1 is MDHEN, CDR2 SYDVKM.

This clonotype showed up just a few times. This chain connects TRBV20-1 to TRBJ2-7, with TRBD1 matching over 10 bases. The V gene end was trimmed by 5 bases and the J gene end by 4 bases; junction bases not matched to a gene: 5. The CDR3 extends over 13 amino acids. CDR1 is DFQATT and CDR2 is SNEGSKA in the germline V gene (reference sequence). The CDR3 is CSAAPGQGYEQYF. The CDR3 nucleotides are TGCAGTGCTGCCCCGGGACAGGGGTACGAGCAGTACTTC.

This clonotype came up many times. The chain couples TRBV3-1 to TRBJ2-1; TRBD2 is a possible D gene (6 bases). This CDR3 has 15 amino acids. Germline V gene lookup returns CDR1 LGHDT and CDR2 YNNKEL (reference sequence). V was pared by 1 base and J by 4 bases, with 11 bases between. The chain's CDR3 is CASSQVAAPYNEQFF. CDR3 nucleotide sequence: TGTGCCAGCAGCCAAGTAGCGGCCCCTTACAATGAGCAGTTCTTC.

At least ten counts were recorded for this clonotype. The chain uses TRBV2 and TRBJ2-1, with a possible D match to TRBD2 (5 bases). Trimming took off 6 bases at V and 0 bases at J, with 9 bases between the two ends. This CDR3 is 14 amino acids long. The V gene's germline CDR1 is SNHLY and CDR2 FYNNEI. CDR3 bases: TGTGCCAGCAGGGTTGAGGGCTCCTACAATGAGCAGTTCTTC. This sequence encodes CASRVEGSYNEQFF.

The chain carries TRBV10-3 and TRBJ2-1; TRBD2 might be the D (6 bases). The V and J ends lost 6 bases and 7 bases respectively, with 19 bases between them. The CDR3 is 15 residues long. Germline V CDR1 and CDR2: ENHRY, SYGVKD. The CDR3 loop reads CAISLTSSHGNEQFF. CDR3 DNA: TGTGCCATCAGCCTGACTAGTAGCCATGGGAATGAGCAGTTCTTC.

This clonotype was counted at least ten times. This chain joins TRBV27 and TRBJ1-4, with D maybe TRBD1 (6 bases). Trimming shortened V by 5 bases and J by 8 bases, and 15 bases separated the two germline ends. The CDR3 spans 14 residues. The germline CDR1 and CDR2 sequences are MNHEY and SMNVEV (reference sequence). The CDR3 coding sequence is TGTGCCAGCAGTCTGCAGGGGAACAGGGAAAAACTGTTTTTT. Protein product: CASSLQGNREKLFF.

At least ten counts were recorded for this clonotype. The genes are TRBV12-3 or TRBV12-4 and TRBJ2-2; D uncertain. This CDR3 comprises 15 residues. V was clipped by 5 bases and J by 4 bases, with 14 bases between them. DNA of the CDR3: TGTGCCAGCAGTCCAGCCCAGCGAGGCACCGGGGAGCTGTTTTTT. Protein sequence: CASSPAQRGTGELFF.

The V call is TRBV12-3 or TRBV12-4, the J call TRBJ2-2, with 14 bases fitting TRBD2. This CDR3 has 16 amino acids. V lost 6 bases and J lost 6; bases outside the gene matches: 6. The CDR3 is CASSHPGLAGAGELFF. DNA for the CDR3: TGTGCCAGCAGCCACCCGGGACTAGCGGGGGCCGGGGAGCTGTTTTTT.

The sample holds many counts of this clonotype. The rearrangement joins TRBV10-3 to TRBJ2-1; D is ambiguous. CDR3 length: 14 amino acids. Germline values: CDR1 ENHRY, CDR2 SYGVKD. V was clipped by 0 bases and J by 7 bases, with 10 bases between them. This chain's CDR3 is CAISESRLLNEQFF. The DNA for the CDR3 is TGTGCCATCAGTGAGTCGAGGCTGTTGAATGAGCAGTTCTTC.

Notes on this clonotype: No conserved phenylalanine or tryptophan is present at the end of the CDR3, so a read error is the likely explanation. This CDR3 is CASSLLIRRGETQYS. The CDR3 DNA sequence: TGTGCCAGCAGTTTATTGATACGCAGGGGCGAGACCCAGTACTCC. The V gene is TRBV12-3 or TRBV12-4, the J gene TRBJ2-5; a weak D match, TRBD1 (6 bases). CDR3 length: 15 amino acids. The germline V and J ends were trimmed by 2 bases and 5 bases, with 15 bases remaining between them.